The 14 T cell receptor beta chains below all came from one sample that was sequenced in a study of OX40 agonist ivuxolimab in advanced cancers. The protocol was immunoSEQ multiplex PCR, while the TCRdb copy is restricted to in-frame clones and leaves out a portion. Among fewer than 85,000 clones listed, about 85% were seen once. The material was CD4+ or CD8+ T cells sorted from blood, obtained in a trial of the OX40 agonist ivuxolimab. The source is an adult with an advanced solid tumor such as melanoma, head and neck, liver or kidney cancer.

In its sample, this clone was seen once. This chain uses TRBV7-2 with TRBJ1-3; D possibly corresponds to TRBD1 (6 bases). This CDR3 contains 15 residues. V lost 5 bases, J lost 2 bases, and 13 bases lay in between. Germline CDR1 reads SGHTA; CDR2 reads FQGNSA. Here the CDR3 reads CASSQASGAGNTIYF. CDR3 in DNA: TGTGCCAGCAGCCAAGCCTCAGGGGCTGGAAACACCATATATTTT.

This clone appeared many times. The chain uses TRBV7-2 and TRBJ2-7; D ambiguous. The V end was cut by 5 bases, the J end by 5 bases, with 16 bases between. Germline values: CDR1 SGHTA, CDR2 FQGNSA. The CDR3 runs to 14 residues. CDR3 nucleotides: TGTGCCAGCAGCCAAATCCCGGGCACTAACGAGCAGTACTTC. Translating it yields CASSQIPGTNEQYF.

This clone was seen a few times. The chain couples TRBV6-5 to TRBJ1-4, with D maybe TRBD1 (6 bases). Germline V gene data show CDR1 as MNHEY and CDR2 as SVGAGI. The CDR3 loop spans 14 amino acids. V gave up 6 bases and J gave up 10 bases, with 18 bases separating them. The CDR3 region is CASSSISQGRKLFF. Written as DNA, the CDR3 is TGTGCCAGCAGCTCCATTTCACAGGGAAGAAAACTGTTTTTT.

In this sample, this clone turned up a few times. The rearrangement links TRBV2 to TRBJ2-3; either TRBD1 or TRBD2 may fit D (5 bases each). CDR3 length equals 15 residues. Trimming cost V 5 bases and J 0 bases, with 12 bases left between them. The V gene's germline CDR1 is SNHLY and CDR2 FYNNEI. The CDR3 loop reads CASSQGTLSTDTQYF. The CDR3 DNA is TGTGCCAGCAGTCAAGGGACCCTCAGCACAGATACGCAGTATTTT.

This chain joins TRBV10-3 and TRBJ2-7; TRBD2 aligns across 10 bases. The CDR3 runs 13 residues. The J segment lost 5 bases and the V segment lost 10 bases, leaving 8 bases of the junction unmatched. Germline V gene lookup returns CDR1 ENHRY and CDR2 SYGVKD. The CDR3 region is CATRAGGPDEQYF. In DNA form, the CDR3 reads TGTGCCACACGAGCGGGAGGGCCTGACGAGCAGTACTTC.

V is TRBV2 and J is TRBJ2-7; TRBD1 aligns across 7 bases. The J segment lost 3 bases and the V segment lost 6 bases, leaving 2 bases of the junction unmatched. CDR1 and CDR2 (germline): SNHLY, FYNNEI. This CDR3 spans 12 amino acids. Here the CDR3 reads CASRGDSYEQYF. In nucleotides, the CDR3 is TGTGCCAGCAGGGGGGACAGCTACGAGCAGTACTTC.

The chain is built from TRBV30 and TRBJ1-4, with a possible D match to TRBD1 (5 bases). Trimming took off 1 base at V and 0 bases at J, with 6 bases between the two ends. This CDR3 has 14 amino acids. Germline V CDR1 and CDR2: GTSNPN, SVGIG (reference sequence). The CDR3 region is CAWSGGATNEKLFF. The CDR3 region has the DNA TGTGCCTGGAGTGGAGGGGCAACTAATGAAAAACTGTTTTTT.

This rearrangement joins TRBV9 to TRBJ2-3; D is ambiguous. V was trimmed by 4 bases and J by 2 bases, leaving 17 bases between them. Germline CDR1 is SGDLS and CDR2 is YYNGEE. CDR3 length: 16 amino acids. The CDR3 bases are TGTGCCAGCAGCCTAGGAGTTCTCGGAGACACAGATACGCAGTATTTT. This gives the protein CASSLGVLGDTDTQYF.

In DNA form, the CDR3 reads TGTGCCAGCAGTTCAGACAGGGGGCGAACTGAAGCTTTCTTT. It yields the protein CASSSDRGRTEAFF. The chain couples TRBV27 to TRBJ1-1; TRBD1 matches 10 bases. This CDR3 contains 14 residues. V shed 4 bases, J shed 5 bases, and the junction held 4 bases outside the gene matches. Germline V gene sequence: CDR1 MNHEY, CDR2 SMNVEV (reference sequence).

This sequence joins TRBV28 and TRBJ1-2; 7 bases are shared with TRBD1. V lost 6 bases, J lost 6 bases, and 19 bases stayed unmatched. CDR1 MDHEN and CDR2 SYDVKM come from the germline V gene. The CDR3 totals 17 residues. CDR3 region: CASRLPGRQGAFDGYTF. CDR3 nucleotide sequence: TGTGCCAGCAGGCTCCCCGGGCGACAGGGTGCTTTCGATGGCTACACCTTC.

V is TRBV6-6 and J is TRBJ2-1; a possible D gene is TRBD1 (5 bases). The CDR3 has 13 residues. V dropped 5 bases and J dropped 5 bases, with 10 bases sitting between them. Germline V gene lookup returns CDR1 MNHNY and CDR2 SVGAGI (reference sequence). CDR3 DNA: TGTGCCAGCAGTAAGGGGTTCAACAATGAGCAGTTCTTC. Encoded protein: CASSKGFNNEQFF.

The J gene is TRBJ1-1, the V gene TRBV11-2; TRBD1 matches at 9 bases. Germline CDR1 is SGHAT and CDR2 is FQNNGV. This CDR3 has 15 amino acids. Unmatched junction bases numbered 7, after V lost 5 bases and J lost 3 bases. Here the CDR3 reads CASSPGTGWHTEAFF. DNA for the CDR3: TGTGCCAGCAGCCCTGGGACAGGGTGGCACACTGAAGCTTTCTTT.

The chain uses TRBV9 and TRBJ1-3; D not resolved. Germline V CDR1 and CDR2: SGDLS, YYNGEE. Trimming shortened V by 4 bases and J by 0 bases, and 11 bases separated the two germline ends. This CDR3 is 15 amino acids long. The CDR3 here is CASSSSGNSGNTIYF. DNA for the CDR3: TGTGCCAGCAGCTCCTCAGGAAACTCTGGAAACACCATATATTTT.

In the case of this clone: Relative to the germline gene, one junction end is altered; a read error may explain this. CDR3: CASNLAGVFTDTQYF. CDR3 DNA: TGTGCCAGCAACTTAGCGGGAGTTTTCACAGATACGCAGTATTTT. V gene TRBV7-2 combines with J gene TRBJ2-3, with 9 bases that match TRBD2. The CDR3 length is 15 residues. Per germline, CDR1 SGHTA and CDR2 FQGNSA.